This is a list of T cell receptor beta chains from one sample in a study of blood T cell repertoires in COVID-19. The method was immunoSEQ multiplex PCR; TCRdb's version includes in-frame clones alone and lacks a portion of them. The sample includes 35,000 to 50,000 clones, 85% to 90% seen only once; the top ten take about 5.3%. Sequencing was carried out using peripheral blood. The receptors were sampled from a human donor in a cohort sampled during active COVID-19. Both conserved end residues are part of each CDR3. D genes are given only for firm matches. Clone size is not always given. Where it is, it says once, few, many or a class for expanded clones.

CDR3 protein: CASSDLLPYNEQFF; CDR3 DNA: TGTGCCAGCAGTGACCTTCTTCCCTACAATGAGCAGTTCTTC; clone size: -; J gene: TRBJ2-1; D gene: -; V gene: TRBV6-1
CDR3 protein: CASSQVTGAPYNEQFF; CDR3 DNA: TGTGCCAGCAGCCAAGTAACGGGAGCCCCGTACAATGAGCAGTTCTTC; clone size: -; J gene: TRBJ2-1; D gene: -; V gene: TRBV4-2
CDR3 protein: CAWSVRVRETQYF; CDR3 DNA: TGTGCCTGGAGTGTACGGGTTAGGGAGACCCAGTACTTC; clone size: -; J gene: TRBJ2-5; D gene: -; V gene: TRBV30
CDR3 protein: CASSEVPGVPYEQYF; CDR3 DNA: TGTGCCAGCAGTGAAGTCCCAGGGGTGCCCTACGAGCAGTACTTC; clone size: -; J gene: TRBJ2-7; D gene: -; V gene: TRBV2
CDR3 protein: CASSLERGEQFF; CDR3 DNA: TGTGCCAGCAGCTTAGAAAGGGGCGAGCAGTTCTTC; clone size: -; J gene: TRBJ2-1; D gene: -; V gene: TRBV13
CDR3 protein: CASTGGSFDYEQYF; CDR3 DNA: TGTGCCAGCACGGGTGGGAGTTTTGACTACGAGCAGTACTTC; clone size: -; J gene: TRBJ2-7; D gene: -; V gene: TRBV28
CDR3 protein: CASSYSGAGGGTQYF; CDR3 DNA: TGTGCCAGCAGTTACTCGGGAGCGGGAGGAGGGACGCAGTATTTT; clone size: -; J gene: TRBJ2-3; D gene: TRBD2; V gene: TRBV6-2/TRBV6-3
CDR3 protein: CASRTGGTDTQYF; CDR3 DNA: TGTGCCAGCAGGACAGGGGGCACAGATACGCAGTATTTT; clone size: -; J gene: TRBJ2-3; D gene: TRBD1; V gene: TRBV12-3/TRBV12-4
CDR3 protein: CASSRGIEGTEAFF; CDR3 DNA: TGTGCCAGCAGTCGCGGTATTGAGGGCACTGAAGCTTTCTTT; clone size: -; J gene: TRBJ1-1; D gene: -; V gene: TRBV6-5
CDR3 protein: CASSRRGTGSQETQYF; CDR3 DNA: TGTGCCAGTAGTAGACGCGGGACAGGTAGCCAAGAGACCCAGTACTTC; clone size: once; J gene: TRBJ2-5; D gene: TRBD1; V gene: TRBV19
CDR3 protein: CASSIVPRSYEQYF; CDR3 DNA: TGTGCCAGCAGTATAGTCCCTCGCTCCTACGAGCAGTACTTC; clone size: -; J gene: TRBJ2-7; D gene: -; V gene: TRBV27
CDR3 protein: CASSQAWDRGRNYGYTF; CDR3 DNA: TGTGCCAGCAGCCAAGCCTGGGACAGGGGGCGCAACTATGGCTACACCTTC; clone size: -; J gene: TRBJ1-2; D gene: TRBD1; V gene: TRBV3-1/TRBV3-2